This T cell receptor (beta chain) was sequenced for a study of T cells in localized non-small cell lung cancer. Clones were sequenced by immunoSEQ multiplex PCR, and TCRdb holds only the in-frame ones, with some missing. The sample records 20,000 to 30,000 clones, 81% being singletons. In this sample, this clone turned up once. The antigen is unknown. The study, taken as a whole, reports: Since sequencing was restricted to only one region of the tumor, intratumor heterogeneity remains a possibility. Among the top 100 tumor clones, a median about 60 appeared in adjacent lung. Greater T cell density in blood accompanied longer overall survival.

The receptor's source is a man between 40 and 69 years old with stage III squamous cell lung carcinoma. Sequencing used peripheral blood, obtained before any cancer treatment.

CDR3 sequence (DNA): TGTGCCATCAGTGAGTCGTTCGACACTGAGCAGTTCTTC. It codes for CAISESFDTEQFF. V usage is TRBV10-3 and J usage is TRBJ2-1; D is uncertain. Germline V lookup: CDR1 ENHRY, CDR2 SYGVKD. V was shortened by 0 bases and J by 9 bases, with 9 bases between the two germline ends. The CDR3 spans 13 residues.